The 3 T cell receptor beta chains reported below all come from one sample, sequenced in a study of shared T cell receptors in the human thymus. The data were produced by immunoSEQ multiplex PCR, yet TCRdb's version contains in-frame clones alone and is incomplete. This sample has roughly 660,000 clones, with roughly 90% found just once. These same data were also listed under a study on human thymus T cells.

The material sequenced was thymocytes. The receptors come from a boy under two years old with a congenital heart defect.

V and J are TRBV19 and TRBJ2-1; D is unclear. Germline V gene sequence: CDR1 LNHDA, CDR2 SQIVND (reference sequence). Between the trimmed V and J ends, which lost 2 bases and 4 bases, there was a span of 9 bases. This CDR3 is 14 amino acids long. CDR3 protein: CASSIPGLYNEQFF. The CDR3, as DNA: TGTGCCAGTAGTATACCAGGTCTGTACAATGAGCAGTTCTTC.

The chain combines TRBV4-3 with TRBJ2-7; 9 bases map to TRBD2. The CDR3 is made up of 17 amino acids. Germline V gene lookup returns CDR1 LGHNA and CDR2 YSLEER. J lost 2 bases, V lost 1 base, and 9 bases had no gene match. DNA for the CDR3: TGCGCCAGCAGCCAAGCTACCGCGACTAGCGGCGCCTACGAGCAGTACTTC. Its translation is CASSQATATSGAYEQYF.

The chain carries TRBV28 and TRBJ1-2; 7 bases are shared with TRBD1. The V and J ends lost 5 bases and 4 bases, in that order; junction bases with no gene match: 13. Germline V gene data show CDR1 as MDHEN and CDR2 as SYDVKM. The CDR3 sequence is 16 residues long. The CDR3 here is CASSDNRGRPLYGYTF. CDR3 sequence (DNA): TGTGCCAGCAGTGATAACAGGGGACGGCCCCTCTATGGCTACACCTTC.